This T cell receptor beta chain came from a study of blood T cell repertoires in COVID-19. As for the study in general: Some COVID-19 samples were acute and others convalescent; all came from the United States, Italy and Spain. Sources were T cells, B-cell-depleted T cells, or PBMCs; the material itself was cDNA or gDNA.

Per the original methods: Estimated nucleated cell counts came from reference gene primer amplification. TCRdb's copy holds only in-frame clones and misses some; the assay was immunoSEQ multiplex PCR. V and J calls and clone size are given by that table; D and trimming were obtained from the DNA. This sample has 150,000 or so clones, with around 90% found just once. Per germline, CDR1 SNHLY and CDR2 FYNNEI. V lost 5 bases to trimming and J lost 4 bases; unmatched junction nucleotides: 9. This CDR3 is 16 amino acids long. The chain has TRBV2 and TRBJ2-2, with 8 positions matching TRBD2. The TCR sequence derives from a man aged 18 to 30 with acute or convalescent COVID-19. The sequenced sample consisted of peripheral blood. CDR3 sequence reads: CASSLTGGIGTGELFF. CDR3 coding DNA: TGTGCCAGCAGTCTAACGGGGGGGATAGGCACCGGGGAGCTGTTTTTT.